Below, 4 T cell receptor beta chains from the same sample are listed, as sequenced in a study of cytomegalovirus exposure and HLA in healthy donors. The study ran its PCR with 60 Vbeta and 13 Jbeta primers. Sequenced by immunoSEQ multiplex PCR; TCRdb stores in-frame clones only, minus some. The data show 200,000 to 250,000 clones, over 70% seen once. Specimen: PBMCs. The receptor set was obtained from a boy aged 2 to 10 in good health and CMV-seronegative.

CDR3 DNA: TGCAGCGTGGGAGAAAATGAAAAACTGTTTTTT. This sequence encodes CSVGENEKLFF. The rearrangement joins TRBV29-1 to TRBJ1-4; no firm D call. The CDR3 has 11 residues. Between the trimmed V and J ends, which lost 6 bases and 5 bases, there was a span of 7 bases. In germline, CDR1 is SQVTM, CDR2 ANQGSEA.

The CDR3 region is CASSYRDSSTDTQYF. DNA for the CDR3: TGTGCCAGCAGTTACAGGGACTCTAGCACAGATACGCAGTATTTT. V usage is TRBV6-5 and J usage is TRBJ2-3; D is perhaps TRBD2 (6 bases). V gave up 2 bases and J gave up 0 bases, with 9 bases separating them. The CDR3 is made up of 15 amino acids. CDR1 is MNHEY, CDR2 SVGAGI, per germline.

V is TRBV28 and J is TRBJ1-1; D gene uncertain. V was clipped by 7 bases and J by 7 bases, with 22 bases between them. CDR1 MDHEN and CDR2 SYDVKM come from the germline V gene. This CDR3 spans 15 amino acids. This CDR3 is CASTPANALNLEAFF. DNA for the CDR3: TGTGCCAGCACCCCCGCGAATGCCTTGAACCTTGAAGCTTTCTTT. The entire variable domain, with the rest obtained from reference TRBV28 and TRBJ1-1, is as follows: DVKVTQSSRYLVKRTGEKVFLECVQDMDHENMFWYRQDPGLGLRLIYFSYDVKMKEKGDIPEGYSVSREKKERFSLILESASTNQTSMYLCASTPANALNLEAFFGQGTRLTVV.

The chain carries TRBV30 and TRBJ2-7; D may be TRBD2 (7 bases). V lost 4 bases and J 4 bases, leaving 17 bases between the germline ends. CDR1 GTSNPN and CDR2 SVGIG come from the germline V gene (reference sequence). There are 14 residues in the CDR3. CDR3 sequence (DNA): TGTGCCTGGACCTATGGGGGGGCTGGGTACGAGCAGTACTTC. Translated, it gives CAWTYGGAGYEQYF. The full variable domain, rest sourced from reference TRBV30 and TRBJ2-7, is SQTIHQWPATLVQPVGSPLSLECTVEGTSNPNLYWYRQAAGRGLQLLFYSVGIGQISSEVPQNLSASRPQDRQFILSSKKLLLSDSGFYLCAWTYGGAGYEQYFGPGTRLTVT.